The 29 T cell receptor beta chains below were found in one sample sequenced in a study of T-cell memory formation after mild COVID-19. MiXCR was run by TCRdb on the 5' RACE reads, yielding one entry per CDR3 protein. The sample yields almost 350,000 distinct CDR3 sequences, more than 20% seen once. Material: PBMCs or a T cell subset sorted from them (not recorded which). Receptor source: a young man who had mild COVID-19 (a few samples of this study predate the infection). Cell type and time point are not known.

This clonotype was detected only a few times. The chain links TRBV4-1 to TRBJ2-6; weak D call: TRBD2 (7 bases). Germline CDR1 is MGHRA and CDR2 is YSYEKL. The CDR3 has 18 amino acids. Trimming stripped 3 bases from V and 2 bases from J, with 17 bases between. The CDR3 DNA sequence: TGCGCCAGCAGCCACCTCGGGGGGCTTAGGGCTGGGGCCAACGTCCTGACTTTC. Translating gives CASSHLGGLRAGANVLTF.

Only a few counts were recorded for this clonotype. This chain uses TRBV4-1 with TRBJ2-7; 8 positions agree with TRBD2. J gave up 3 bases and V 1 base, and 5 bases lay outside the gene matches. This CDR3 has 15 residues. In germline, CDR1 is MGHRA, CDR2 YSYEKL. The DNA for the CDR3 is TGCGCCAGCAGCCAAGTGCCGGGAGGGCACTACGAGCAGTACGTC. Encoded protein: CASSQVPGGHYEQYV.

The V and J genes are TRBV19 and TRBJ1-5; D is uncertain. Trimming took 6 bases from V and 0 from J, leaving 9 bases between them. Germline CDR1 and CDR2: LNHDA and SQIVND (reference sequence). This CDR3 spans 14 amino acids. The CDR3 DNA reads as TGTGCCAGTAGCAGAAGGGATAGCAATCAGCCCCAGCATTTT. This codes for CASSRRDSNQPQHF. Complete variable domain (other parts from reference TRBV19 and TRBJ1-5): DGGITQSPKYLFRKEGQNVTLSCEQNLNHDAMYWYRQDPGQGLRLIYYSQIVNDFQKGDIAEGYSVSREKKESFPLTVTSAQKNPTAFYLCASSRRDSNQPQHFGDGTRLSIL.

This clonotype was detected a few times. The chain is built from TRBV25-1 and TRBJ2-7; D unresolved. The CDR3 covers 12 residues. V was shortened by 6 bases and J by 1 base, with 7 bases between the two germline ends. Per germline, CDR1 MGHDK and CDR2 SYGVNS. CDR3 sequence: CASRAESYEQYF. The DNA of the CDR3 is TGTGCCAGCAGAGCAGAGTCCTACGAGCAGTACTTC.

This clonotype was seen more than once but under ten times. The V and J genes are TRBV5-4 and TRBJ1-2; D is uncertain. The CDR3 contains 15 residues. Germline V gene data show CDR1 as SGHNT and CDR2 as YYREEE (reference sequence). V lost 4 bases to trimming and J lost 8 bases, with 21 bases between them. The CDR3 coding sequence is TGTGCCAGCAGCCCGACTCCCGGGAGCTTGAAGGGCTACACCTTC. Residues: CASSPTPGSLKGYTF.

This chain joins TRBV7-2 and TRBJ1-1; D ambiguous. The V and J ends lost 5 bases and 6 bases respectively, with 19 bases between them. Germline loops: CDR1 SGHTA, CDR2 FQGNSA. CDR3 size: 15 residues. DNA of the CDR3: TGTGCCAGCAGCCACACCGGCAGCCGAGTCGCTGAAGCTTTCTTT. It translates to CASSHTGSRVAEAFF.

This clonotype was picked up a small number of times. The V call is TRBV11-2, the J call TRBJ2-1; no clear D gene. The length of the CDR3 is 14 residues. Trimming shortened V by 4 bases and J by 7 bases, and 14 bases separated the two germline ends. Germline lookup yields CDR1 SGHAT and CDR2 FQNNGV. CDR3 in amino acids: CASSSMTERNEQFF. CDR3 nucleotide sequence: TGTGCCAGCAGCTCGATGACCGAACGGAATGAGCAGTTCTTC.

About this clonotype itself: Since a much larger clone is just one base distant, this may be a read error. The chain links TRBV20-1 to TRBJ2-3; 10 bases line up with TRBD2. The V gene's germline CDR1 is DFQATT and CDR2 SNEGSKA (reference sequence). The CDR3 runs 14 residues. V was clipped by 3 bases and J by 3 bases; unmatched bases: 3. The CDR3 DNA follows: TGCAGTGCTAGTGATAGCGGGGGGACAGATACGCAGTATTTT. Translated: CSASDSGGTDTQYF.

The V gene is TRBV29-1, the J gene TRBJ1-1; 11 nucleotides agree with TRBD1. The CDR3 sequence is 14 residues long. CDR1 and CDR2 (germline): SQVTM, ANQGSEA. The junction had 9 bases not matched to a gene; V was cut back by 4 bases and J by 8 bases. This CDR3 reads CSVVGTGGSSEAFF. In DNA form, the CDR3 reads TGCAGCGTTGTCGGGACAGGGGGATCTTCAGAAGCTTTCTTT.

The CDR3 is CASSLGEGGLKTQYF. As DNA, the CDR3 is TGTGCCAGCAGCTTAGGTGAAGGGGGCCTGAAGACCCAGTACTTC. The chain couples TRBV7-9 to TRBJ2-5; 7 positions match TRBD1. Germline-derived CDR1 and CDR2 are SEHNR and FQNEAQ (reference sequence). The V gene end was trimmed by 1 base and the J gene end by 6 bases; junction bases not matched to a gene: 8. The CDR3 is 15 residues long.

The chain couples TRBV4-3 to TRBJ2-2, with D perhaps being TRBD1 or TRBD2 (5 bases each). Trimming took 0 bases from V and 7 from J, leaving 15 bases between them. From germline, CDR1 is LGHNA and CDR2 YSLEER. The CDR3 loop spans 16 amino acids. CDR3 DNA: TGCGCCAGCAGCCAAGATACGGGACCGGATGGCGGGGAGCTGTTTTTT. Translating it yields CASSQDTGPDGGELFF.

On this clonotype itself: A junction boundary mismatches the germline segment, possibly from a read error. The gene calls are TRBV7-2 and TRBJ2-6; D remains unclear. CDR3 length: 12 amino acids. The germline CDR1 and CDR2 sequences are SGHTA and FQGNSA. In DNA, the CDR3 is TGTGCCAGCAGCGGACGTTCTCCCCTTTGGAGTTTC. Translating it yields CASSGRSPLWSF.

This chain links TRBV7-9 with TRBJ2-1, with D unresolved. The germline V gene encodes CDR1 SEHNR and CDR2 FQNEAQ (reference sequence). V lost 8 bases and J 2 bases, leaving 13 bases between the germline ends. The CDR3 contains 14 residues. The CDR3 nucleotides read TGTGCCAGCGGTACGGGTTCCCCCTACAATGAGCAGTTCTTC. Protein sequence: CASGTGSPYNEQFF.

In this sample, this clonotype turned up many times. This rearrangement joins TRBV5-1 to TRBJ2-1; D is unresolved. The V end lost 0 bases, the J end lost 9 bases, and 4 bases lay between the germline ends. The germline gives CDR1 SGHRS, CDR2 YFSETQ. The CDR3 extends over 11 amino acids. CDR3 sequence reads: CASSLGVEQFF. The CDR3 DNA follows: TGCGCCAGCAGCTTGGGCGTTGAGCAGTTCTTC. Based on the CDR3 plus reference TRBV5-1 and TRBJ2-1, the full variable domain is KAGVTQTPRYLIKTRGQQVTLSCSPISGHRSVSWYQQTPGQGLQFLFEYFSETQRNKGNFPGRFSGRQFSNSRSEMNVSTLELGDSALYLCASSLGVEQFFGPGTRLTVL.

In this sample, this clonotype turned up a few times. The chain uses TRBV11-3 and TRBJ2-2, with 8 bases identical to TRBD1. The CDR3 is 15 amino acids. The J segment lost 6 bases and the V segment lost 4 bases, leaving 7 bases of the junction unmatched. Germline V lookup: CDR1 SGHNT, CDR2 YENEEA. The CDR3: CASSWTGLRSGELFF. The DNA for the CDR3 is TGTGCCAGCAGCTGGACAGGGCTTAGGTCCGGGGAGCTGTTTTTT.

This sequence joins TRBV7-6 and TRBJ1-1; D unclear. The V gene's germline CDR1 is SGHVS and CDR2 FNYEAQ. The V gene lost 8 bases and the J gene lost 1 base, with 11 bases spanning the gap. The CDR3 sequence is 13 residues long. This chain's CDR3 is CASGPLANTEAFF. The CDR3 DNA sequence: TGTGCCAGCGGCCCCCTGGCGAACACTGAAGCTTTCTTT.

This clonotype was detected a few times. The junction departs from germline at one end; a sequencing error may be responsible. CDR3 sequence: CAISLSDTQYF. For the CDR3, the DNA is TGTGCCATCAGTTTATCAGATACGCAGTATTTT. The chain is built from TRBV12-3 or TRBV12-4 and TRBJ2-3, with D unclear. The CDR3 length is 11 residues.

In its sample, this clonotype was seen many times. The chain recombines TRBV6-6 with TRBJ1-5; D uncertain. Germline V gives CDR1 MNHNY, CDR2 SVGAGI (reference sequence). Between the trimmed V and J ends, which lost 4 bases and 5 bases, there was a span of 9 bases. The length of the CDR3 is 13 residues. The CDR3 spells CASSSGWDQPQHF. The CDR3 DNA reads TGTGCCAGCAGTTCGGGGTGGGATCAGCCCCAGCATTTT.

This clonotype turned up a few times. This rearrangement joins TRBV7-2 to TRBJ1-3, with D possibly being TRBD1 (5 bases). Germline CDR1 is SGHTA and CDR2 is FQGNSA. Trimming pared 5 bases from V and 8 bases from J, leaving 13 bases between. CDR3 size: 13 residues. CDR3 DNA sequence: TGTGCCAGCAGCCTAGGCGGGGGACACACCATATATTTT. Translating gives CASSLGGGHTIYF.

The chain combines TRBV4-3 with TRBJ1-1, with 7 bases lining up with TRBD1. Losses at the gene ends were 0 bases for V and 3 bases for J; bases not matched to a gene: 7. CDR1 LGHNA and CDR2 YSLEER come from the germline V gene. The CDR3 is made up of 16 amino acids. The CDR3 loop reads CASSQDGAGGDTEAFF. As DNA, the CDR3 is TGCGCCAGCAGCCAAGATGGAGCAGGGGGAGACACTGAAGCTTTCTTT.

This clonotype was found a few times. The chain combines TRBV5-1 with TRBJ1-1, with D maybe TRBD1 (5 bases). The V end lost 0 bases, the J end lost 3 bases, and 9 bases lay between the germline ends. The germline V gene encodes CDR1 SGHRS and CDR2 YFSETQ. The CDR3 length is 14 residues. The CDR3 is CASSLGTMDTEAFF. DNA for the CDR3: TGCGCCAGCAGCTTGGGGACAATGGACACTGAAGCTTTCTTT. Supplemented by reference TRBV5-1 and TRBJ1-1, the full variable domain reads KAGVTQTPRYLIKTRGQQVTLSCSPISGHRSVSWYQQTPGQGLQFLFEYFSETQRNKGNFPGRFSGRQFSNSRSEMNVSTLELGDSALYLCASSLGTMDTEAFFGQGTRLTVV.

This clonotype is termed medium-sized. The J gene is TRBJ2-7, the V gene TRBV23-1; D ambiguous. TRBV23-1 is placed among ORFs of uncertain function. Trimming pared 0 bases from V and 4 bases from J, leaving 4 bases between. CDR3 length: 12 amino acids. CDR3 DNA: TGCGCCAGCAGTCAATCAGGGTACGAGCAGTACTTC. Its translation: CASSQSGYEQYF.

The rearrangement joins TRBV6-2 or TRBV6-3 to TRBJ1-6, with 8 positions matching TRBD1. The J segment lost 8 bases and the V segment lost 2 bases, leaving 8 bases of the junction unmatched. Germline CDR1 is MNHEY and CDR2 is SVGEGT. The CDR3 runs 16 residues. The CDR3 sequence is CASSYPQGAADSPLHF. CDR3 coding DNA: TGTGCCAGCAGTTACCCCCAGGGGGCTGCGGATTCACCCCTCCACTTT.

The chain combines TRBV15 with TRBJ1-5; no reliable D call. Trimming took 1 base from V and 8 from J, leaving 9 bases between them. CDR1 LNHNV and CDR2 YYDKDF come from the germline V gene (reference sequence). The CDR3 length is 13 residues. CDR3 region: CATSRVLLEPQHF. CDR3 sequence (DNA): TGTGCCACCAGCAGAGTTCTCCTGGAGCCCCAGCATTTT. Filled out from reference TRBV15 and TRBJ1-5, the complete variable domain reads DAMVIQNPRYQVTQFGKPVTLSCSQTLNHNVMYWYQQKSSQAPKLLFHYYDKDFNNEADTPDNFQSRRPNTSFCFLDIRSPGLGDTAMYLCATSRVLLEPQHFGDGTRLSIL.

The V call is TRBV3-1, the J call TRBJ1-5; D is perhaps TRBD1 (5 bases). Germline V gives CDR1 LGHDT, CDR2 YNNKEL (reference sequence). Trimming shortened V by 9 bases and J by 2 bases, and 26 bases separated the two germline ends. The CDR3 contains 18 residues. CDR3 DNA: TGTGCCAGTCGCGCGAAGGGGAGGCAGCCCATTCGCAATCAGCCCCAGCATTTT. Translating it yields CASRAKGRQPIRNQPQHF.

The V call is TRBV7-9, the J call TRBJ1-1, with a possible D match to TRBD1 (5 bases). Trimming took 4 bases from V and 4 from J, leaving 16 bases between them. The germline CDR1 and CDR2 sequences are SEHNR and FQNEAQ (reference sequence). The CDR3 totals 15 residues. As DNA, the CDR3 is TGTGCCAGCAGCTCCAGCTGGGGGGGAGGCACTGAAGCTTTCTTT. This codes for CASSSSWGGGTEAFF.

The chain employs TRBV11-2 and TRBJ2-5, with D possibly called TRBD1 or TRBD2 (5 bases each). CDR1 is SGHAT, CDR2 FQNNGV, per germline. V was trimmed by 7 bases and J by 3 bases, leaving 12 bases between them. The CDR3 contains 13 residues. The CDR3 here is CASTPGAEETQYF. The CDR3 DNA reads TGTGCCAGCACCCCCGGGGCGGAAGAGACCCAGTACTTC.

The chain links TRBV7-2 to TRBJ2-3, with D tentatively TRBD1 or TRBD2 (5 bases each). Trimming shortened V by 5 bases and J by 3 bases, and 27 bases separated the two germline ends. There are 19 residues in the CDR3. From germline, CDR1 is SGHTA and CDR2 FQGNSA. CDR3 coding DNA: TGTGCCAGCAGCCTATGGCCCCACAGCAGAGGGGAAGCAACAGATACGCAGTATTTT. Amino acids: CASSLWPHSRGEATDTQYF.

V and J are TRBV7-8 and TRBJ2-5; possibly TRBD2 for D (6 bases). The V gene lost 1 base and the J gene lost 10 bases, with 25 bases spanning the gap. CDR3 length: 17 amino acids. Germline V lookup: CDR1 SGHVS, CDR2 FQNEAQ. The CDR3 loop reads CASSLGVSGYSRRDQYF. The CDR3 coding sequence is TGTGCCAGCAGCTTAGGAGTTAGCGGCTACAGCCGAAGGGACCAGTACTTC.